This T cell receptor (beta chain) was profiled in a study of T cell responses to AZD1222 COVID-19 vaccine listed by TCRdb under 2021. At the level of the whole study: AZD1222 recipients given second doses at about 4 weeks or at about 12 weeks were pooled, since spike-specific TCR depth and breadth were not found to differ between the two schedules. A total of around 240 trial participants underwent TCR sequencing, of whom roughly 210 had received two doses of AZD1222 and 26 had received two doses of the MenACWY control vaccine. Trial participants were enrolled by age into 18-55, 56-69 and 70-plus year subgroups, with roughly 150, 30 and 60 TCR-sequenced participants respectively.

The cysteine opens and the phenylalanine closes a CDR3 of 15 amino acids. The kept DNA is CDR3 alone, 45 bases in frame from the first base. Ends trimmed: V by 3 bases, J by 6 bases; bases unmatched to a gene: 9. Sequences SGDLS (CDR1) and YYNGEE (CDR2) are obtained from the germline V gene. According to the study, the label for this sample's time point signals: baseline before first vaccination. Samples from vaccinated people were obtained from the UK trials COV001 and COV002, which included a single-blind randomized controlled phase 2/3 trial of AZD1222 (ChAdOx1 nCoV-19) in healthy adults. For TCRbeta chain sequencing, PBMC samples from trial participants were taken at day 0 and at day 28 after the second dose. The CDR3 regions of human TCRbeta chains were subjected to immunosequencing. Regarding the original processing steps: Repertoire TCRs were checked for matches against a reference library of SARS-CoV-2-specific TCRs that had been generated using the MIRA antigen-specificity platform. Breadth was defined as the fraction of unique TCRs that were SARS-CoV-2-associated, and depth was defined as the fraction of total T cells that were SARS-CoV-2-associated. Using the MIRA data, each spike-specific TCR was mapped to the spike region that the TCR reacts to and placed in a CD4 or CD8 class. Log10-transformed breadth and depth values were compared by one-way ANOVA with Sidak's multiple comparisons tests. TCRdb mirrors the immuneACCESS table, restricted to in-frame sequences. Some clones are absent from its copies; in checked studies, under half trace to an unresolved V gene, and the reason for the others is unknown. The DNA was the basis for D and trimming; V, J and clone size are from that table. For this sample there are 90,000 to 120,000 clones; over 80% appear just once. The ten largest account for around 8.7% of the sample.

On this clone: This receptor's antigen is unknown. There are no base qualities to consult, and no much larger clone falls within one base.

General conclusions and limits of the study: Participants were mostly white British and included more females than males, and it was suggested by the authors that clonal diversity may have been underestimated. Nearly half of unique spike-specific TCRs reportedly recognized epitopes outside regions mutated in the B.1.351 and B.1.1.7 variants. After two AZD1222 doses, spike-specific TCR breadth and depth were significantly higher than at day 0 and than in MenACWY recipients. CD4 TCRs associated with the vaccine covered the entire spike protein, and the dominant responses were in regions 160-218 and 743-854. In the small 56-69-year group, the increase in depth fell short of significance, most likely because of low power. Because no day 14 peak-response samples were available, repertoires were characterized only after the peak T cell response. Conclusions about previously exposed vaccinees were limited because only six AZD1222 recipients were SARS-CoV-2 seropositive at baseline.

Sequenced here: peripheral blood, sampled on day 0 of AZD1222 vaccination. This chain joins TRBV9 to TRBJ1-1, with 9 middle bases fitting TRBD1. The clonotype comes from an adult in good health. The CDR3 protein: CASSETGGDLSEAFF. The nucleotide sequence is given as TGTGCCAGCAGCGAAACAGGGGGCGACTTATCTGAAGCTTTCTTT. Joined to the reference TRBV9 and TRBJ1-1 proteins, this CDR3 gives the full variable domain: DSGVTQTPKHLITATGQRVTLRCSPRSGDLSVYWYQQSLDQGLQFLIQYYNGEERAKGNILERFSAQQFPDLHSELNLSSLELGDSALYFCASSETGGDLSEAFFGQGTRLTVV.